This T cell receptor (beta chain) derives from a study of PD-1 blockade in mismatch repair-deficient tumors. TCRdb keeps only in-frame clones here, not all; method: immunoSEQ multiplex PCR. The table has 76,000 or so clones, 80% to 90% seen once; the top ten hold less than 6.5%. PCR or immunohistochemistry showed mismatch repair deficiency in every enrolled patient. V gave up 5 bases and J gave up 0 bases; unmatched junction bases: 5. Germline V lookup: CDR1 LNHDA, CDR2 SQIVND (reference sequence). The CDR3 totals 15 residues. The chain uses TRBV19 and TRBJ1-1; 8 bases fit TRBD1. The clonotype originates from an adult with mismatch repair-deficient cancer. The sequences come from peripheral blood, collected 44 weeks after starting pembrolizumab. This CDR3 is CASSWDRFMNTEAFF. In nucleotides, the CDR3 is TGTGCCAGTAGTTGGGACAGGTTCATGAACACTGAAGCTTTCTTT.